What follows describes a single TCR beta chain. The target antigen is unknown. A much larger clone lies a single base off, so this may be a read error. The use of a sample-barcoded 5' primer and a J-beta primer mix characterized a second PCR of roughly 7 to 11 cycles. TCRdb redid the calling of the 5' RACE reads with MiXCR, one entry per CDR3 protein. Here the sample spans roughly 410,000 distinct CDR3 sequences, approximately 51% being singletons. These data belong to a study of blood T cells in healthy people across ages. Study conclusions and caveats: Naive T cell percentage by flow cytometry tracked strongly with beta diversity. Age advanced and TCR beta diversity per million T cells fell, roughly linearly.

Germline CDR1 is SEHNR and CDR2 is FQNEAQ (reference sequence). There are 17 residues in the CDR3. Sequences were obtained from blood. This sequence originates from a man between 60 and 70 years old in good health. The chain is built from TRBV7-9 and TRBJ2-1; unclear D gene. CDR3 coding DNA: TGTGCCAGCAGCTTACCTCTGAGGTTGAACCCCTACAGTGAGCAGTTCTTC. Amino acid sequence: CASSLPLRLNPYSEQFF.